This TCR beta chain emerged from a study of CD8+ T cells in alopecia areata. As for the study in general: Spontaneous alopecia affected the approximately 6-12-month-old C3H/HeJ graft donors, whose skin was transplanted to roughly 6-11-week-old female C3H/HeJ mice.

Germline loops: CDR1 LGHDT, CDR2 YNNKQL (reference sequence). With V trimmed by 4 bases and J by 0 bases, 1 base remained unmatched. This CDR3 has 15 residues. Study findings and constraints: Elevated clonality characterized lesional scalp relative to normal scalp, particularly in alopecia totalis/universalis. The study found TCR sharing across patients less clear than in mice, possibly for HLA reasons. Sequencing of scalp tissue also captures the resident alphabeta T cells of normal skin.

Notes on this clone: Its specificity is unknown. Any gene name here is a mouse gene name. The read ends 4 residues early relative to the CDR3; the germline J gene fills the gap. This sample also contains other DNA sequences that code for the same CDR3.

Reverse transcription of extracted RNA yielded cDNA, which provided the sequencing template. Sequencing used immunoSEQ multiplex PCR; TCRdb keeps in-frame clones, though not all of them. This record lists around 290,000 clones, none seen once only, and the top ten clones contain roughly 1.2%. Researchers sorted pooled cutaneous lymph node cells on the basis of CD4, CD8alpha, NKG2D, NKG2ACE and other markers. The TCR originated in a C3H/HeJ mouse with alopecia areata. MHC haplotype of the mouse line: H2-k. Sequencing input: CD4+ T cells sorted from a lymph node. This chain uses TRBV4 with TRBJ2-1; 9 bases fit TRBD2. CDR3: CASSLTGGNYAEQFF. The sequenced CDR3 bases are TGTGCCAGCAGCTTGACTGGGGGTAACTATGCT.